This T cell receptor (beta chain) was profiled in a study of T cells expressing NK-cell markers. cDNA encoding TCR beta was synthesized via 5'RACE template switching incorporating UMIs. TCRdb re-called the 5' RACE reads and gives one entry per CDR3 protein, without DNA. This sample contains about 460,000 distinct CDR3 sequences. The CDR3 is made up of 13 amino acids. Germline V gene sequence: CDR1 LNHNV, CDR2 YYDKDF (reference sequence). Turning to this clonotype: Its specificity is not known.

Whole-study findings and limits: For four donors, these clonotypes were likewise the leading ones in the CD3+CD56-NKG2C+ fraction. No clear determination of HCMV specificity was made for expanded NKG2C+ T cell clones. Of the CD8+ T cell pool in roughly 6 donors, about 1.0-8% was accounted for by dominant NKG2C+ clonotypes.

The sample was blood T cells: a sorted CD56 or NKG2C T cell subset, CD4+ or CD8+ T cells, or bulk PBMC T cells (not recorded which). The chain recombines TRBV15 with TRBJ2-3; TCRdb calls TRBD2, which cannot be checked without DNA. This receptor was obtained from a woman aged 50 to 60 in good health. CDR3 amino acids: CATRGGSTDTQYF.